This T cell receptor (beta chain) derives from a study of blood T cell repertoires in COVID-19. Study-wide context: The origin of the acute and convalescent COVID-19 samples was the United States, Italy and Spain. The analysed material was cDNA or gDNA that came from T cells, B-cell-depleted T cells, or PBMCs.

Germline CDR1 is SGHRS and CDR2 is YFSETQ. The CDR3 is 15 residues long. The ends were cut back, 2 bases at V and 2 bases at J, with 13 bases in the middle. Assay: immunoSEQ multiplex PCR; the TCRdb copy retains only in-frame clones and omits some. The data hold about 180,000 clones, with over 80% observed a single time. The chain recombines TRBV5-1 with TRBJ1-2; D is undetermined. The sample was peripheral blood. The sequence was collected from a woman in her 70s with acute or convalescent COVID-19. The CDR3 region has the DNA TGCGCCAGCAGCTTAAGGGCCGGAGGGAACTATGGCTACACCTTC. Protein sequence: CASSLRAGGNYGYTF.